The clone carrying this TCR beta chain was seen at least ten times. The sample originates from a study of CD8 T cells in ankylosing spondylitis. TCRdb independently ran MiXCR on the 5' RACE reads; one entry per CDR3 protein. The data contain approximately 45,000 distinct CDR3 sequences, 4% of them seen just once; the ten biggest clones take up around 4.1%. The receptor's source is a female donor with ankylosing spondylitis or in good health (not recorded which). The source material was blood, either unsorted or a sorted T cell fraction (not recorded which).

The CDR3 region has the DNA TGTGCCAGCAGCATAGTACCGGGCTACGAGCAGTACTTC. It codes for CASSIVPGYEQYF. This sequence joins TRBV9 and TRBJ2-7; D not certain. The CDR3 totals 13 residues. CDR1 is SGDLS and CDR2 is YYNGEE in the germline V gene. V lost 4 bases, J lost 3 bases, and 11 bases lay in between.